This TCR beta chain was captured by sequencing in a study of T-cell memory formation after mild COVID-19. Study overall: There were largely donor-specific TCR clusters.

TCRdb reprocessed the 5' RACE reads via MiXCR and lists one record per CDR3 protein. The table lists 250,000 to 350,000 distinct CDR3 sequences, less than 20% of them singletons, with roughly 20% in the top ten. Turning to this clonotype: Its antigen is unidentified.

The study's findings and limits: For contracting clones, CD4+ ones sat mainly in CM and EM, CD8+ in EMRA. The pre-infection memory compartment contained some responding clones, suggesting cross-reactive memory joined. Clones contracting over day 15 to 85 were CD4/CD8 balanced, with later expanders leaning CD4+.

The germline CDR1 and CDR2 sequences are ENHRY and SYGVKD. The CDR3 loop spans 15 amino acids. Trimming took 6 bases from V and 7 from J; bases not matched to a gene: 14. The TCR originated in a man aged 18-30 years who had mild COVID-19 (a few samples of this study predate the infection). Cell type and time point are not known. V usage is TRBV10-3 and J usage is TRBJ2-7; 8 bases line up with TRBD1. Sequencing was performed on PBMCs or a T cell subset sorted from them (not recorded which). The CDR3 sequence: CAIRSLAGTGGEQYF. The CDR3 DNA follows: TGTGCCATCAGATCCCTAGCCGGGACAGGCGGAGAGCAGTACTTC.